Listed below are T cell receptor beta chains from one sample, sequenced in a study of blood T cell repertoires in COVID-19. The repertoire was sequenced with immunoSEQ multiplex PCR; TCRdb's copy has only in-frame clones and lacks some. The profile shows over 150,000 clones, about 84% of them singletons. The sequenced material came from peripheral blood. Receptors originate from a human donor in a cohort sampled during active COVID-19. CDR3s include the opening cysteine and the closing phenylalanine or tryptophan. A D gene is named only where the DNA matches it firmly. For some rows the clone size is stated as once, few or many, or as a class when expanded; others skip it.

CDR3 DNA: TGTGCCAGTAGTATCGCAACGACAGCAACCTATGGCTACACCTTC
CDR3 protein: CASSIATTATYGYTF
J gene: TRBJ1-2
D gene: NA
clone size: NA
V gene: TRBV19

CDR3 DNA: TGCGCCAGCAGTCGGGACTACACAGATACGCAGTATTTT
CDR3 protein: CASSRDYTDTQYF
J gene: TRBJ2-3
D gene: TRBD2
clone size: NA
V gene: TRBV10-1

CDR3 DNA: TGTGCCAGCAGCCCGGACGGGACAGGTAGGGTTTACACTGAAGCTTTCTTT
CDR3 protein: CASSPDGTGRVYTEAFF
J gene: TRBJ1-1
D gene: TRBD1
clone size: NA
V gene: TRBV5-6

CDR3 DNA: TGTGCCAGTAGTAGGACACCCCCAAATCAGCCCCAGCATTTT
CDR3 protein: CASSRTPPNQPQHF
J gene: TRBJ1-5
D gene: NA
clone size: NA
V gene: TRBV19

CDR3 DNA: TGTGCCAGCTCCCGCAGGGAAAACCCTAATTCACCCCTCCACTTT
CDR3 protein: CASSRRENPNSPLHF
J gene: TRBJ1-6
D gene: NA
clone size: NA
V gene: TRBV18

CDR3 DNA: TGTGCCAGCCGGCGCGGTGCCCTGAACACTGAAGCTTTCTTT
CDR3 protein: CASRRGALNTEAFF
J gene: TRBJ1-1
D gene: NA
clone size: once
V gene: TRBV7-9

CDR3 DNA: TGCAGCGTTGTGGGGGCCTGGGACAGAAGTACCACTGAAGCTTTCTTT
CDR3 protein: CSVVGAWDRSTTEAFF
J gene: TRBJ1-1
D gene: TRBD1
clone size: NA
V gene: TRBV29-1

CDR3 DNA: TGTGCCATCAACCGCGGACTAGCGGGGGATGAGCAGTTCTTC
CDR3 protein: CAINRGLAGDEQFF
J gene: TRBJ2-1
D gene: TRBD2
clone size: NA
V gene: TRBV10-3

CDR3 DNA: TGTGCCAGCAGCTTAGTCCGCGGCCAAGAGACCCAGTACTTC
CDR3 protein: CASSLVRGQETQYF
J gene: TRBJ2-5
D gene: NA
clone size: NA
V gene: TRBV13

CDR3 DNA: TGTGCCAGCAGTGAAACAGTGGCAGACACTGAAGCTTTCTTT
CDR3 protein: CASSETVADTEAFF
J gene: TRBJ1-1
D gene: NA
clone size: NA
V gene: TRBV6-1

CDR3 DNA: TGTGCCAGCAGCTTGGGGCCACGGAACTATGGCTACACCTTC
CDR3 protein: CASSLGPRNYGYTF
J gene: TRBJ1-2
D gene: NA
clone size: NA
V gene: TRBV7-2

CDR3 DNA: TGTGCCAGCAGAACAGGCCCCCTAGCCTACGAGCAGTACTTC
CDR3 protein: CASRTGPLAYEQYF
J gene: TRBJ2-7
D gene: NA
clone size: NA
V gene: TRBV27

CDR3 DNA: TGTGCCAGCAGCCTATCAGGGCGCGCGCAGCCCCAGCATTTT
CDR3 protein: CASSLSGRAQPQHF
J gene: TRBJ1-5
D gene: NA
clone size: NA
V gene: TRBV6-6

CDR3 DNA: TGCGCCAGCAGCCCCTACAGGTCGGACGGCAATCAGCCCCAGCATTTT
CDR3 protein: CASSPYRSDGNQPQHF
J gene: TRBJ1-5
D gene: NA
clone size: once
V gene: TRBV4-1

CDR3 DNA: TGTGCCAGCAGTAAACCGGGACAGCACAATGAGCAGTTCTTC
CDR3 protein: CASSKPGQHNEQFF
J gene: TRBJ2-1
D gene: TRBD1
clone size: NA
V gene: TRBV6-5

CDR3 DNA: TGTGCCAGCAGCTTTGAGGGCGATGGCTACACCTTC
CDR3 protein: CASSFEGDGYTF
J gene: TRBJ1-2
D gene: NA
clone size: NA
V gene: TRBV7-8

CDR3 DNA: TGCAGTGCCCTCGGGGGCTATGGCTACACCTTC
CDR3 protein: CSALGGYGYTF
J gene: TRBJ1-2
D gene: NA
clone size: NA
V gene: TRBV20-1

CDR3 DNA: TGTGCCAGTAGCCCCTTGGGGTTAGCGGACGAGCAGTACTTC
CDR3 protein: CASSPLGLADEQYF
J gene: TRBJ2-7
D gene: NA
clone size: few
V gene: TRBV19

CDR3 DNA: TGTGCCAGCAGGTCGGGAGGGGACTATGGCTACACCTTC
CDR3 protein: CASRSGGDYGYTF
J gene: TRBJ1-2
D gene: NA
clone size: NA
V gene: TRBV9

CDR3 DNA: TGTGCCAGCAGCCGGGACAACACAGATACGCAGTATTTT
CDR3 protein: CASSRDNTDTQYF
J gene: TRBJ2-3
D gene: NA
clone size: NA
V gene: TRBV6-2/TRBV6-3

CDR3 DNA: TGCAGCGTTAGGGCAGGGTCAGGAGAGACCCAGTACTTC
CDR3 protein: CSVRAGSGETQYF
J gene: TRBJ2-5
D gene: NA
clone size: NA
V gene: TRBV29-1

CDR3 DNA: TGTGCCAGCAGCATATCAGGGGCCTACGAGCAGTACTTC
CDR3 protein: CASSISGAYEQYF
J gene: TRBJ2-7
D gene: NA
clone size: NA
V gene: TRBV13

CDR3 DNA: TGTGCCAGCAGCCAGGGCGGGGGAGGAGGCACAGATACGCAGTATTTT
CDR3 protein: CASSQGGGGGTDTQYF
J gene: TRBJ2-3
D gene: TRBD2
clone size: NA
V gene: TRBV6-6

CDR3 DNA: TGTGCCAGCAGTAATGTTTTGGGAGGCCCTTACAATGAGCAGTTCTTC
CDR3 protein: CASSNVLGGPYNEQFF
J gene: TRBJ2-1
D gene: NA
clone size: NA
V gene: TRBV27

CDR3 DNA: TGTGCCAGCAGCTTAGCGAGAGGGCAGCTCAATCAGCCCCAGCATTTT
CDR3 protein: CASSLARGQLNQPQHF
J gene: TRBJ1-5
D gene: NA
clone size: NA
V gene: TRBV7-2

CDR3 DNA: TGTGCCAGTTCCACCCAGGGTATGGAGACCTACGAGCAGTACTTC
CDR3 protein: CASSTQGMETYEQYF
J gene: TRBJ2-7
D gene: NA
clone size: NA
V gene: TRBV10-3

CDR3 DNA: TGTGCCAGCAGTGAATCTAAGGGGGCGGAGAATGAGCAGTTCTTC
CDR3 protein: CASSESKGAENEQFF
J gene: TRBJ2-1
D gene: TRBD1
clone size: NA
V gene: TRBV25-1

CDR3 DNA: TGTGCCGGGGGGTCCTACAATGAGCAGTTCTTC
CDR3 protein: CAGGSYNEQFF
J gene: TRBJ2-1
D gene: NA
clone size: NA
V gene: TRBV19

CDR3 DNA: TGTGCCAGCAGCTTAGTTGCAGGGGAATTGAATGAAAAACTGTTTTTT
CDR3 protein: CASSLVAGELNEKLFF
J gene: TRBJ1-4
D gene: NA
clone size: once
V gene: TRBV7-6

CDR3 DNA: TGTGCCAGCACCGGGACAAGGGGACCCGGGGAGCTGTTTTTT
CDR3 protein: CASTGTRGPGELFF
J gene: TRBJ2-2
D gene: NA
clone size: NA
V gene: TRBV9

CDR3 DNA: TGTGCCAGCAGCCAGGACAGGGGGCGGCATGAAAAACTGTTTTTT
CDR3 protein: CASSQDRGRHEKLFF
J gene: TRBJ1-4
D gene: TRBD1
clone size: NA
V gene: TRBV3-1/TRBV3-2

CDR3 DNA: TGTGCCACCGGAGGGACCCGGGGACAGGGGCCTTCACCCCTCCACTTT
CDR3 protein: CATGGTRGQGPSPLHF
J gene: TRBJ1-6
D gene: TRBD1
clone size: once
V gene: TRBV19

CDR3 DNA: TGCGCCAGCAGCCTTAACCGGTATGCCTATGGCTACACCTTC
CDR3 protein: CASSLNRYAYGYTF
J gene: TRBJ1-2
D gene: NA
clone size: NA
V gene: TRBV5-1

CDR3 DNA: TGTGCCATCAGTGAATTTTATGACGGGGGACTCCAAGAGACCCAGTACTTC
CDR3 protein: CAISEFYDGGLQETQYF
J gene: TRBJ2-5
D gene: NA
clone size: NA
V gene: TRBV10-3

CDR3 DNA: TGCGCCAGCAGCGACCCGAGGTGGGTGGATTACAATGAGCAGTTCTTC
CDR3 protein: CASSDPRWVDYNEQFF
J gene: TRBJ2-1
D gene: NA
clone size: NA
V gene: TRBV5-1

CDR3 DNA: TGCGCCAGCAGTGAGTCGACAGCGACAGGGTTGAACACTGAAGCTTTCTTT
CDR3 protein: CASSESTATGLNTEAFF
J gene: TRBJ1-1
D gene: TRBD1
clone size: few
V gene: TRBV10-1

CDR3 DNA: TGTGCCAGCAGTGAAAGACAGGGTGGAGGATCACCCCTCCACTTT
CDR3 protein: CASSERQGGGSPLHF
J gene: TRBJ1-6
D gene: TRBD1
clone size: few
V gene: TRBV2

CDR3 DNA: TGTGCCAGTAGTGACAGGGGAGTTGAGCAGGGGCCCCAGCATTTT
CDR3 protein: CASSDRGVEQGPQHF
J gene: TRBJ1-5
D gene: TRBD1
clone size: many
V gene: TRBV19

CDR3 DNA: TGTGCCAGCAGCCAACCCGGGGGGGCCGGCTACACCTTC
CDR3 protein: CASSQPGGAGYTF
J gene: TRBJ1-2
D gene: NA
clone size: few
V gene: TRBV3-1/TRBV3-2

CDR3 DNA: TGTGCCTGGAGTGACCCGGGACAGAGCCACTATGGCTACACCTTC
CDR3 protein: CAWSDPGQSHYGYTF
J gene: TRBJ1-2
D gene: TRBD1
clone size: NA
V gene: TRBV30

CDR3 DNA: TGTGCCAGCAGCAAAAGCGGGGGGGTCTACAATGAGCAGTTCTTC
CDR3 protein: CASSKSGGVYNEQFF
J gene: TRBJ2-1
D gene: TRBD2
clone size: NA
V gene: TRBV7-3

CDR3 DNA: TGCGCCAGCAGCCTAGGGGACAGGAGCAACACTGAAGCTTTCTTT
CDR3 protein: CASSLGDRSNTEAFF
J gene: TRBJ1-1
D gene: TRBD1
clone size: NA
V gene: TRBV5-1

CDR3 DNA: TGCAGCCTCCCATTGGGGCAGGGGATACATGGCTACACCTTC
CDR3 protein: CSLPLGQGIHGYTF
J gene: TRBJ1-2
D gene: NA
clone size: NA
V gene: TRBV29-1

CDR3 DNA: TGTGCCAGCAGCCTTTATACGGGACAGGGGGTGAACACTGAAGCTTTCTTT
CDR3 protein: CASSLYTGQGVNTEAFF
J gene: TRBJ1-1
D gene: TRBD1
clone size: NA
V gene: TRBV7-9

CDR3 DNA: TGTGCCAGCGCTGGGGCCCGCAGGGATCCCGGGGAGCTGTTTTTT
CDR3 protein: CASAGARRDPGELFF
J gene: TRBJ2-2
D gene: NA
clone size: NA
V gene: TRBV5-6

CDR3 DNA: TGCAGTGCTCCCCGGGAGGGTCTAGCTTTCTTT
CDR3 protein: CSAPREGLAFF
J gene: TRBJ1-1
D gene: NA
clone size: NA
V gene: TRBV20-1

CDR3 DNA: TGCGCCAGCAGCTACTTATCCCAGGGTTCTGGAAACACCATATATTTT
CDR3 protein: CASSYLSQGSGNTIYF
J gene: TRBJ1-3
D gene: NA
clone size: NA
V gene: TRBV4-1

CDR3 DNA: TGTGCCAGAAGCTTGGATACAGGGTCGGGTGAAAAACTGTTTTTT
CDR3 protein: CARSLDTGSGEKLFF
J gene: TRBJ1-4
D gene: NA
clone size: few
V gene: TRBV5-3